This entry concerns a single TCR beta chain. Per germline, CDR1 MNHNS and CDR2 SASEGT. This CDR3 comprises 17 residues. V was pared by 3 bases and J by 0 bases, with 10 bases of the junction left unmatched. This sample was included in a study of T cell changes during pregnancy in multiple sclerosis. The table came from immunoSEQ multiplex PCR; TCRdb's copy has only in-frame clones and leaves some out. The repertoire consists of tens of thousands of clones, with approximately 90% occurring once and the leading ten covering over 0.45%. The sequenced sample was CD4+ T cells from peripheral blood mononuclear cells, obtained after pregnancy. The origin of this receptor is a female donor with multiple sclerosis, enrolled in a pregnancy study. The chain combines TRBV6-1 with TRBJ1-1; 7 nucleotides line up with TRBD1. The CDR3 DNA reads as TGTGCCAGCAGTGACCCTATCAAGACAGGGCTGAACACTGAAGCTTTCTTT. This translates into CASSDPIKTGLNTEAFF.